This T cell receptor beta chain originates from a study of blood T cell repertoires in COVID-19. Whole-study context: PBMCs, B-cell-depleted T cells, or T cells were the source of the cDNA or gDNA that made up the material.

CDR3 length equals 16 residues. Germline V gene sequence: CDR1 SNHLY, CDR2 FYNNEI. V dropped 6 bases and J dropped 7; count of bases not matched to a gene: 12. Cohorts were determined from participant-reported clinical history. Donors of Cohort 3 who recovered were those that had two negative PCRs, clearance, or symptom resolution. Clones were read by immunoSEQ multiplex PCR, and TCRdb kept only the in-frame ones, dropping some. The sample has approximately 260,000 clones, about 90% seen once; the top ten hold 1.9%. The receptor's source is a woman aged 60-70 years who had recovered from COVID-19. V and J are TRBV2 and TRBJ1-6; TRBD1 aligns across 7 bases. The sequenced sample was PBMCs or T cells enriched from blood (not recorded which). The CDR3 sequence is CASRATGANVNSPLHF. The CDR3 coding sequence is TGTGCCAGCAGAGCCACAGGGGCCAACGTCAATTCACCCCTCCACTTT.